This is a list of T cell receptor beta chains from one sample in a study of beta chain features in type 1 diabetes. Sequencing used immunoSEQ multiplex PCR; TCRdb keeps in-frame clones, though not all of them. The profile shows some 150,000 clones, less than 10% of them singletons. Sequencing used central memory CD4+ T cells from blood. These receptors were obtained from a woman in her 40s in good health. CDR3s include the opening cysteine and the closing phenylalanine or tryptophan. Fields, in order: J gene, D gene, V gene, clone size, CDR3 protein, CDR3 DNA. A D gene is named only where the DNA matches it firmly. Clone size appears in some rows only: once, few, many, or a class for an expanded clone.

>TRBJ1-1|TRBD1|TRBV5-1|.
CASSLYRTGGNTEAFF
TGCGCCAGCAGCCTATATAGGACAGGGGGCAACACTGAAGCTTTCTTT
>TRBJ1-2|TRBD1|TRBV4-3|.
CASRPGGSGYGYTF
TGCGCCAGCAGACCAGGGGGGTCTGGCTATGGCTACACCTTC
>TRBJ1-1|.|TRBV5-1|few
CASGLGVAGMNTEAFF
TGCGCCAGCGGCCTAGGGGTCGCGGGAATGAACACTGAAGCTTTCTTT
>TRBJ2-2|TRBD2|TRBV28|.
CASSPSTSGGNTGELFF
TGTGCCAGCAGTCCCTCGACTAGCGGGGGGAACACCGGGGAGCTGTTTTTT
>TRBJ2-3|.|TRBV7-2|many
CASSQSYIDTQYF
TGTGCCAGCAGCCAATCGTACATAGATACGCAGTATTTT
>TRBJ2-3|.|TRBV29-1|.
CSVDGVYVTDTQYF
TGCAGCGTTGACGGGGTTTACGTCACAGATACGCAGTATTTT
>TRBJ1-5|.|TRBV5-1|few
CASSLSTGQPQHF
TGTGCCAGCAGCTTGTCGACGGGTCAGCCCCAGCATTTT
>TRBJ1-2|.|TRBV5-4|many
CASSLAGNYGYTF
TGTGCCAGCAGCTTGGCGGGTAACTATGGCTACACCTTC
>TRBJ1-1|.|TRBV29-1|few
CSVSQGGTEAFF
TGCAGCGTTTCCCAGGGCGGCACTGAAGCTTTCTTT
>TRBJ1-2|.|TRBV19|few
CASSITLVLQGGGYTF
TGTGCCAGTAGTATAACCCTAGTTTTGCAGGGTGGTGGCTACACCTTC
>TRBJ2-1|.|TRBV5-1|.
CASSLTGNEQFF
TGCGCCAGCAGCTTGACAGGCAATGAGCAGTTCTTC
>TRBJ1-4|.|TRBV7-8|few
CASSLGQGYEKLFF
TGTGCCAGCAGCTTAGGGCAGGGTTATGAAAAACTGTTTTTT
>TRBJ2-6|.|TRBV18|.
CASSPLNRVGSGANVLTF
TGTGCCAGCTCACCACTGAACAGGGTTGGGTCTGGGGCCAACGTCCTGACTTTC
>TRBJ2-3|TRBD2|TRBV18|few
CASSSSGGATDTQYF
TGTGCCAGCTCTTCTAGCGGGGGAGCTACAGATACGCAGTATTTT
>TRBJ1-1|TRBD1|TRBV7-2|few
CASRDRGLTEAFF
TGTGCCAGCAGGGATAGGGGGCTCACTGAAGCTTTCTTT
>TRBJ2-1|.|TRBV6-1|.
CASSVPHIGDSSFF
TGTGCCAGCAGTGTCCCCCATATCGGAGATTCGTCGTTCTTC
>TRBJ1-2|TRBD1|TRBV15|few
CATSENLPWDRTNYGYTF
TGTGCCACCAGCGAGAATCTACCATGGGACAGAACTAACTATGGCTACACCTTC
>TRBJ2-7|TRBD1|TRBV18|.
CASSNRGPPYEQYF
TGTGCCAGCTCTAACAGGGGTCCCCCCTACGAGCAGTACTTC
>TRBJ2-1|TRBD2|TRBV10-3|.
CATKVLADDNEQFF
TGTGCCACCAAGGTGCTAGCGGATGACAATGAGCAGTTCTTC
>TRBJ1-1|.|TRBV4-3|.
CASSQTFGGQLATEAFF
TGCGCCAGCAGCCAAACCTTCGGGGGTCAATTGGCCACTGAAGCTTTCTTT
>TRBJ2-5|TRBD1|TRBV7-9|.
CASSPGQGVEETQYF
TGTGCCAGCAGCCCGGGACAGGGAGTCGAAGAGACCCAGTACTTC
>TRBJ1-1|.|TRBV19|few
CASSLRPGPTEAFF
TGTGCCAGTAGTCTCAGGCCTGGCCCCACTGAAGCTTTCTTT
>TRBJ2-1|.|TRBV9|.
CASSVITSSYNEQFF
TGTGCCAGCAGCGTAATTACTAGCTCCTACAATGAGCAGTTCTTC
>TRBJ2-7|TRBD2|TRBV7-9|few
CASSPGLAWQYF
TGTGCCAGCAGCCCGGGACTAGCATGGCAGTACTTC
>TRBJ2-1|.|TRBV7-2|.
CASSLGGVNEQFF
TGTGCCAGCAGCTTAGGGGGGGTCAATGAGCAGTTCTTC
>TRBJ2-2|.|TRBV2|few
CASSEASVVGELFF
TGTGCCAGCAGTGAAGCGAGCGTTGTCGGGGAGCTGTTTTTT
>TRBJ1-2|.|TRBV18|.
CASSLDTDYGYTF
TGTGCCAGCTCCCTCGACACCGACTATGGCTACACCTTC
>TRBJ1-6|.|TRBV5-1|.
CASSPTEGANSPLHF
TGCGCCAGCAGCCCGACCGAGGGAGCTAATTCACCCCTCCACTTT
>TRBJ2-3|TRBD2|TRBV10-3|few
CAMGGDGADTQYF
TGTGCCATGGGAGGGGACGGGGCAGATACGCAGTATTTT
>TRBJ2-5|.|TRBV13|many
CASSRYQETQYF
TGTGCCAGCAGTCGGTACCAAGAGACCCAGTACTTC
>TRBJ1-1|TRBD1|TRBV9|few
CASSSGTGRMNTEAFF
TGTGCCAGCAGCTCCGGGACAGGTAGAATGAACACTGAAGCTTTCTTT
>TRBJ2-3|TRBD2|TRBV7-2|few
CASRRGTSGGTRTDTQYF
TGTGCCAGCAGACGGGGGACTAGCGGGGGGACACGCACAGATACGCAGTATTTT
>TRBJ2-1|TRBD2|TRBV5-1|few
CASVVGDAGLGRVF
TGCGCCAGCGTCGTCGGGGACGCTGGCCTCGGGAGGGTCTTC
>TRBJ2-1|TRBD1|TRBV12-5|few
CASGASGTGNNEQFF
TGTGCTAGTGGCGCGTCCGGGACAGGGAACAATGAGCAGTTCTTC
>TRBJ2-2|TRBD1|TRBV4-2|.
CASSRDRGIGELFF
TGTGCCAGCAGCCGGGACAGGGGGATCGGGGAGCTGTTTTTT
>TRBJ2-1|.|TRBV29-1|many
CSVQQVEQFF
TGCAGCGTTCAACAGGTTGAGCAGTTCTTC
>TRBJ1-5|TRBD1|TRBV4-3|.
CASSQDWDRPNQPQHF
TGCGCCAGCAGCCAAGATTGGGACAGGCCTAATCAGCCCCAGCATTTT
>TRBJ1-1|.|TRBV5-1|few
CASSLAGQNTEAFF
TGCGCCAGCAGCTTGGCTGGGCAGAACACTGAAGCTTTCTTT
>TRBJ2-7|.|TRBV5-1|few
CASRWGQDYEQYF
TGCGCCAGCAGATGGGGGCAAGACTACGAGCAGTACTTC
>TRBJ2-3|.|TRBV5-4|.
CASSPGGRTDTQYF
TGTGCCAGCAGCCCGGGGGGCCGCACAGATACGCAGTATTTT
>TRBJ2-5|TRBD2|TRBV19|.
CASSIFAGGQETQYF
TGTGCCAGTAGTATTTTCGCGGGGGGCCAAGAGACCCAGTACTTC
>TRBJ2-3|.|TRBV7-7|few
CASSLDSSTDTQYF
TGTGCCAGCAGCCTGGACAGTAGCACAGATACGCAGTATTTT
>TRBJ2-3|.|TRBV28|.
CASSLSVGTDTQYF
TGTGCCAGCAGCCTGTCGGTCGGCACAGATACGCAGTATTTT
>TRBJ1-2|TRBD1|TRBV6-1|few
CASRSTGGNYGYTF
TGTGCCAGCAGATCGACAGGGGGCAACTATGGCTACACCTTC